This T cell receptor (beta chain) stems from a study of cytomegalovirus exposure and HLA in healthy donors. Study-wide results and limits: A later analysis reportedly found that, within productive TCRs, an Asian-associated ancestry cluster had fewer N-insertions than the mean observed across the approximately 660 donors. Many donors shared some public TCRs, even though most TCR sequences were rare.

This clone was observed a handful of times. What it recognizes is unknown. In the same sample, other DNA sequences code for this CDR3. Primers: 60 Vbeta forward and 13 Jbeta reverse. Assay: immunoSEQ multiplex PCR; the TCRdb copy retains only in-frame clones and omits some. The table includes approximately 140,000 clones, roughly 79% detected once. The CDR3 consists of 14 residues. Germline V gives CDR1 MDHEN, CDR2 SYDVKM. Between the trimmed V and J ends, which lost 1 base and 4 bases, there was a span of 7 bases. The sequenced material came from PBMCs. The receptor was isolated from a middle-aged woman in good health and CMV-seronegative. The V call is TRBV28, the J call TRBJ1-4, with D tentatively TRBD1 (5 bases). The CDR3 region is CASSLSGINEKLFF. DNA for the CDR3: TGTGCCAGCAGTTTATCAGGGATTAATGAAAAACTGTTTTTT.